The T cell receptor (beta chain) described here comes from a study of blood T cell repertoires in COVID-19. TCRdb keeps only in-frame clones here, not all; method: immunoSEQ multiplex PCR. The sample shows roughly 70,000 clones, approximately 80% of them seen only once. This CDR3 contains 15 residues. Germline loops: CDR1 LNHDA, CDR2 SQIVND (reference sequence). Trimming pared 3 bases from V and 4 bases from J, leaving 10 bases between. Sample: peripheral blood. The chain employs TRBV19 and TRBJ2-6, with a possible D match to TRBD1 (5 bases). The TCR was taken from a man aged 55 to 69 with COVID-19, enrolled during active disease. The CDR3: CASSIWGAGANVLTF. CDR3 coding DNA: TGTGCCAGTAGTATTTGGGGCGCCGGGGCCAACGTCCTGACTTTC.